This entry lists 4 T cell receptor beta chains sequenced from one sample in a study of blood T cells in healthy people across ages. Sample-barcoded 5' priming and a J-beta primer mix drove a second PCR of 7 to 11 cycles. TCRdb analysed the 5' RACE reads with MiXCR anew, one entry per CDR3 protein. Found here are nearly 1 million distinct CDR3 sequences, 51% of them singletons; the top ten hold about 22%. The material sequenced was blood. These receptor sequences come from a woman aged 55 to 70 in good health.

The rearrangement joins TRBV3-1 to TRBJ2-1; no clear D. CDR1 LGHDT and CDR2 YNNKEL come from the germline V gene (reference sequence). V dropped 4 bases and J dropped 1 base, with 8 bases sitting between them. This CDR3 spans 14 amino acids. DNA of the CDR3: TGTGCCAGCAGCCTCGACAAGTCCTACAATGAGCAGTTCTTC. Amino acid sequence: CASSLDKSYNEQFF.

This clonotype is a singleton in its sample. The V call is TRBV6-5, the J call TRBJ2-1; 8 nucleotides match TRBD2. Losses at the gene ends were 7 bases for V and 2 bases for J; bases not matched to a gene: 7. Germline V lookup: CDR1 MNHEY, CDR2 SVGAGI. This CDR3 spans 15 amino acids. CDR3 in DNA: TGTGCCAGCACCCGAGCGGGAGTCCCCTACAATGAGCAGTTCTTC. This encodes CASTRAGVPYNEQFF.

The genes are TRBV20-1 and TRBJ2-5; the D is unclear. The assigned J gene may be wrong: the sequence end matches TRBJ2-7 better. The CDR3 spans 12 residues. Per germline, CDR1 DFQATT and CDR2 SNEGSKA (reference sequence). CDR3 nucleotides: TGCAGTGCTAGCTTGGACCCCTACGAGCAGTACTTC. Residues: CSASLDPYEQYF.

The rearrangement links TRBV4-1 to TRBJ2-3; 10 bases are shared with TRBD2. J was trimmed by 6 bases and V by 0 bases; bases with no gene match: 9. The germline V gene has CDR1 MGHRA and CDR2 YSYEKL. This CDR3 contains 17 residues. CDR3 in amino acids: CASSQDSSGRARDTQYF. For the CDR3, the DNA is TGCGCCAGCAGCCAAGATTCGAGCGGGAGGGCCCGGGATACGCAGTATTTT.